These 30 T cell receptor beta chains were sequenced from one sample in a study of tumor-infiltrating lymphocytes in primary liver carcinoma. Co-extracted RNA and DNA came from around 18-30 mg of unsorted bulk tissue. Researchers generated TCR beta cDNA from 500 ng of total RNA, relying on a constant-region primer. Nested multiplex PCR, run for three rounds with slightly modified ARM-PCR, yielded TCR beta libraries. TRBV1-TRBV30 forward and Cbeta reverse primers drove the first two roughly 9-cycle rounds. TCRdb used MiXCR to reprocess the multiplex PCR reads, holding one entry per CDR3 protein. The sample comprises almost 45,000 distinct CDR3 sequences, roughly 77% of which are singletons, and roughly 38% rests with the top ten. Input material: tumor-adjacent normal liver tissue. These receptors all stem from a woman in her thirties with primary liver carcinoma and hepatitis B virus infection.

On this clonotype: At one boundary the junction diverges from the germline segment, which might be a read error. The chain employs TRBV29-1 and TRBJ2-5, with TRBD2 matching over 10 bases. Germline assignment: CDR1 SQVTM and CDR2 ANQGSEA. The CDR3 sequence is 12 residues long. The CDR3, as DNA: TGCACCGCTGGACTAGCGGAAGAGATCCAGTACTTC. It codes for CTAGLAEEIQYF.

Turning to this clonotype: This is likely a read error, given that the CDR3 carries no conserved phenylalanine or tryptophan at its end. The genes are TRBV12-5 and TRBJ2-5; 7 positions match TRBD2. The CDR3 is 15 amino acids. The germline CDR1 and CDR2 sequences are LGHNT and FRNRAP. V was clipped by 8 bases and J by 1 base; unmatched bases: 10. The CDR3, as DNA: TGTGCTAGTTCGCCTCTCTCTAGCGGCCAAGAGACCCAGTACCTC. It is translated as CASSPLSSGQETQYL.

For this clonotype: At one of its ends the junction is not consistent with the germline gene, which may arise from a read error. This chain joins TRBV4-3 and TRBJ2-7; D gene unclear. The V gene's germline CDR1 is LGHNA and CDR2 YSLEER. The CDR3 spans 16 residues. The CDR3 loop is CTSSQDIHSLPFEQYF. The CDR3 bases are TGCACCAGCAGCCAAGATATACACAGTCTCCCCTTCGAGCAGTATTTC.

This clonotype was picked up a small number of times. This CDR3 is missing its conserved last phenylalanine or tryptophan, likely due to a read error. The rearrangement links TRBV7-9 to TRBJ2-1, with TRBD2 identical over 8 bases. CDR1 is SEHNR, CDR2 FQNEAQ, per germline (reference sequence). The CDR3 length is 15 residues. This CDR3 is CASSYRGVAGHEQFS. For the CDR3, the DNA is TGTGCCAGCAGCTACCGTGGGGTAGCGGGACATGAACAGTTCTCC.

With regard to this clonotype: This could be a read error, since a much larger clone is one nucleotide away. This chain uses TRBV7-3 with TRBJ2-2, with a tentative D call TRBD2 (6 bases). The CDR3 extends over 12 amino acids. Germline V lookup: CDR1 SGHTA, CDR2 FQGTGA. The CDR3 spells CASSLIGGEPFF. The CDR3, as DNA: TGTGCCAGCAGCTTAATAGGAGGGGAGCCGTTTTTT.

This clonotype was recorded at least ten times. The chain couples TRBV7-9 to TRBJ2-5; TRBD2 aligns across 10 bases. This CDR3 spans 16 amino acids. With V trimmed by 5 bases and J by 4 bases, 10 bases remained unmatched. Germline V gene lookup returns CDR1 SEHNR and CDR2 FQNEAQ (reference sequence). In DNA, the CDR3 is TGTGCCAGCAGCCCTAGGTTTAGCGGGAGGCCAGAGACCCAGTACTTC. Protein: CASSPRFSGRPETQYF.

This clonotype was seen just once. The J gene is TRBJ2-5, the V gene TRBV5-8; possibly TRBD2 for D (5 bases). The CDR3 totals 15 residues. V lost 0 bases, J lost 13 bases, and 22 bases lay in between. Germline CDR1 is SGHTS and CDR2 is YDEGEE. CDR3 region: CASSLVLEVEETTYF. The DNA for the CDR3 is TGTGCCAGCAGCTTGGTATTGGAGGTTGAGGAGACCACGTACTTC. Variable domain in full (rest from reference TRBV5-8 and TRBJ2-5): EAGVTQSPTHLIKTRGQQATLRCSPISGHTSVYWYQQALGLGLQFLLWYDEGEERNRGNFPPRFSGRQFPNYSSELNVNALELEDSALYLCASSLVLEVEETTYFGPGTRLLVL.

Points on this clonotype: The junction and the germline gene differ at one end; a read error may be behind it. The V gene is TRBV7-9, the J gene TRBJ2-1, with TRBD2 matching over 8 bases. Germline V gene sequence: CDR1 SEHNR, CDR2 FQNEAQ (reference sequence). CDR3 size: 15 residues. The CDR3 sequence: CVSSFGSGSVDEQFF. CDR3 coding DNA: TGCGTCAGCAGCTTTGGGAGCGGGAGTGTCGATGAGCAGTTCTTC.

In its sample, this clonotype ranks as medium-sized. J is TRBJ1-1 and V is TRBV4-2; D is possibly TRBD1 (5 bases). This CDR3 contains 17 residues. CDR1 is LGHNA and CDR2 is YNFKEQ in the germline V gene. Trimming took off 3 bases at V and 0 bases at J, with 17 bases between the two ends. The CDR3 sequence: CASSQEGREIMNTEAFF. The CDR3 DNA sequence: TGTGCCAGCAGCCAGGAAGGCAGGGAGATCATGAACACTGAAGCTTTCTTT.

In this sample, this clonotype turned up many times. The rearrangement joins TRBV13 to TRBJ1-4, with D possibly TRBD1 on 5 matching bases. Germline lookup yields CDR1 PRHDT and CDR2 FYEKMQ (reference sequence). The CDR3 length is 14 residues. Trimming pared 3 bases from V and 6 bases from J, leaving 11 bases between. The DNA for the CDR3 is TGTGCCAGCAGCTTTGGACGGGGGGATGAAAAACTGTTTTTT. It translates to CASSFGRGDEKLFF.

Remarks on this clonotype: A much larger clone differs by one base, so this may be a read error. The CDR3 here is CASTENSAGNTEGFF. The CDR3 nucleotides are TGCGCCAGCACCGAAAACTCTGCGGGGAACACTGAAGGTTTCTTT. The chain uses TRBV5-1 and TRBJ1-1; the D is unclear. The germline gives CDR1 SGHRS, CDR2 YFSETQ. This CDR3 comprises 15 residues.

A word on this clonotype: Since the CDR3 does not end with the conserved phenylalanine or tryptophan, this likely comes from a read error. The chain recombines TRBV6-5 with TRBJ2-6; D is unresolved. Germline CDR1 MNHEY, CDR2 SVGAGI. The V end was cut by 5 bases, the J end by 0 bases, with 5 bases between. The CDR3 totals 14 residues. CDR3 sequence (DNA): TGTGCCAGCAGTCGAGGCTCTGGGGCCAACGTCCTGACTCTC. As protein: CASSRGSGANVLTL.

This clonotype was counted once. It is likely a read error, because the conserved phenylalanine at the end of the CDR3 is missing. This chain connects TRBV6-2 or TRBV6-3 to TRBJ2-2, with 8 positions matching TRBD2. CDR3 size: 14 residues. Germline assignment: CDR1 MNHEY and CDR2 SVGEGT. In DNA form, the CDR3 reads TGTGCCAGCAGCGTAGCGGGGAACACTGGGGAGCTGTTTTGT. This encodes CASSVAGNTGELFC.

The chain uses TRBV6-1 and TRBJ2-5; D tentatively reads TRBD1 or TRBD2 (8 bases each). The J call may be mistaken, given a closer DNA end match to TRBJ2-1. CDR1 and CDR2 from the germline V gene are MNHNS and SASEGT. This CDR3 comprises 14 residues. CDR3 sequence reads: CASGSGTGGETQFF. CDR3 nucleotide sequence: TGTGCCAGCGGTAGCGGGACAGGCGGAGAGACCCAGTTCTTC.

Concerning this clonotype itself: One end of the junction is discordant with germline, which a read error may explain. This chain links TRBV12-3 or TRBV12-4 with TRBJ1-5; no reliable D call. The CDR3 loop spans 13 amino acids. The CDR3 nucleotides are TGTGCCAATAGTTTCCGGATCAATCACCCCCAGCATTTT. Its protein product is CANSFRINHPQHF.

This clonotype was seen a few times. The chain links TRBV11-2 to TRBJ2-2; D unclear. Germline CDR1 is SGHAT and CDR2 is FQNNGV. The CDR3 is 13 residues long. V was cut by 0 bases and J by 5 bases, with 4 bases left in between. The CDR3 sequence is CASSLEGTGELFF. The DNA of the CDR3 is TGTGCCAGCAGCTTAGAGGGGACCGGGGAGCTGTTTTTT.

As concerns this clonotype: The CDR3 end shows no conserved phenylalanine or tryptophan, and so a read error is likely. J is TRBJ2-3 and V is TRBV6-2 or TRBV6-3; no clear D. This CDR3 region has 15 residues. Germline loops: CDR1 MNHEY, CDR2 SVGEGT. With 4 bases removed from V and 4 bases from J, the gap between germline ends came to 15 bases. For the CDR3, the DNA is TGTGCCAGCAGTTTCCTGGCTACCGGCCCAGATACGCAGTATTAT. Translated: CASSFLATGPDTQYY.

Comments on this clonotype: As the CDR3 is not closed by the conserved phenylalanine or tryptophan, this likely results from a read error. The chain couples TRBV6-5 to TRBJ1-1, with D unclear. Germline V lookup: CDR1 MNHEY, CDR2 SVGAGI. This CDR3 comprises 13 residues. Trimming stripped 4 bases from V and 4 bases from J, with 10 bases between. DNA for the CDR3: TGTGCCAGCAGTTTAAGTATAGGCACTGAAGCTTTCTGT. It yields the protein CASSLSIGTEAFC.

As for this clonotype: A junction end diverges from the germline sequence, so it may reflect a read error. The J gene is TRBJ2-1, the V gene TRBV4-3, with D hard to call. The CDR3 covers 14 residues. From germline, CDR1 is LGHNA and CDR2 YSLEER. This CDR3 reads CTSSHTESLNEQFF. The CDR3, as DNA: TGCACCAGCAGCCACACAGAGTCGCTCAATGAGCAGTTCTTC.

This clonotype was seen repeatedly, ten times or more. The chain links TRBV6-2 or TRBV6-3 to TRBJ2-1, with D possibly being TRBD1 or TRBD2 (5 bases each). The CDR3 extends over 18 amino acids. CDR1 is MNHEY, CDR2 SVGEGT, per germline. Trimming took 5 bases from V and 5 from J, leaving 25 bases between them. This chain's CDR3 is CASSPGLTGHLFNNEQFF. The CDR3 DNA sequence: TGTGCCAGCAGTCCGGGGCTAACAGGCCACCTTTTTAACAATGAGCAGTTCTTC.

With respect to this clonotype: Because it lacks the conserved phenylalanine or tryptophan at the end, this CDR3 is likely a read error. The genes are TRBV4-1 and TRBJ2-2; 14 bases are a match to TRBD2. CDR3 length: 20 amino acids. V shed 0 bases, J shed 4 bases, and the junction held 10 bases outside the gene matches. CDR1 is MGHRA and CDR2 is YSYEKL in the germline V gene. CDR3 DNA sequence: TGCGCCAGCAGCCAAGAGGGAATACAGGGACTAGCGGGAGTCACCGGGGAGCTGTTTCTT. This gives the protein CASSQEGIQGLAGVTGELFL.

Note on this clonotype: Given the absence of the conserved phenylalanine or tryptophan at the CDR3 end, a read error is likely. The chain joins TRBV5-4 to TRBJ2-1, with D tentatively TRBD2 (5 bases). CDR1 is SGHNT, CDR2 YYREEE, per germline (reference sequence). This CDR3 contains 15 residues. V lost 0 bases and J lost 5, with 12 bases in between. The CDR3 protein is CASSLGGTRDNEQFL. In nucleotides, the CDR3 is TGTGCCAGCAGCTTGGGCGGCACTAGAGACAATGAGCAGTTCTTG.

By proportion, this clonotype is medium-sized (0.01 to 0.1%). The CDR3 reads CASSSGLESNEQFF. In DNA, the CDR3 is TGTGCCAGCAGTTCCGGGCTAGAGAGCAATGAGCAGTTCTTC. The chain joins TRBV6-2 or TRBV6-3 to TRBJ2-1, with D uncertain. Trimming removed 4 bases from V and 6 bases from J, with 13 bases in between. The V gene's germline CDR1 is MNHEY and CDR2 SVGEGT. This CDR3 is 14 amino acids long.

This clonotype was observed a few times. The junction shows a germline mismatch at one end, possibly a read error. V is TRBV4-3 and J is TRBJ1-2; D is unclear. The CDR3 has 14 residues. Per the germline V gene, CDR1 is LGHNA and CDR2 is YSLEER. The CDR3 loop is CASSAESEIYGYTF. CDR3 DNA: TGTGCCAGCAGCGCTGAGTCGGAGATCTACGGCTACACCTTC.

Comment on this clonotype: The junction departs from the called germline gene at one end, perhaps through a read error. The chain carries TRBV12-3 or TRBV12-4 and TRBJ2-3; no reliable D call. This CDR3 is 13 amino acids long. CDR3 protein: CASSYQYTDTQHF. CDR3 bases: TGTGCCAGCAGTTATCAGTACACGGATACGCAGCATTTC.

In regard to this clonotype: The junction differs from germline at one of its ends, possibly a read error. V usage is TRBV11-1 and J usage is TRBJ2-7; D is ambiguous. Germline assignment: CDR1 SGHAT and CDR2 FQDESV (reference sequence). CDR3 length: 14 residues. CDR3 DNA: TGCGCCAGCAGCTACTGGCAGAGCTCCTACGAGCAGTACTTC. Amino acids: CASSYWQSSYEQYF.

This sequence joins TRBV6-2 or TRBV6-3 and TRBJ2-3; D possibly corresponds to TRBD2 (6 bases). From germline, CDR1 is MNHEY and CDR2 SVGEGT. The CDR3 extends over 13 amino acids. The CDR3: CTSSTGATDTQYF. The CDR3, as DNA: TGTACTAGCAGCACGGGAGCCACAGATACGCAGTATTTT.

About this clonotype itself: At one end, the junction sequence differs from germline, possibly due to a read error. This chain joins TRBV7-9 and TRBJ2-3, with 7 bases that match TRBD2. The germline gives CDR1 SEHNR, CDR2 FQNEAQ (reference sequence). The CDR3 is 16 amino acids. The CDR3 DNA follows: TGTGCCAGCAGCTCCGGACTAGTGGGAGTTGCAGATACACAGTATTTT. Its protein is CASSSGLVGVADTQYF.

A remark on this clonotype: Its ends do not fully match the called genes, so a read error is possible. The V and J genes are TRBV11-2 and TRBJ2-7, with D unclear. CDR3 size: 14 residues. In germline, CDR1 is SGHAT, CDR2 FQNNGV. The CDR3 bases are TGTGGCAGTAGCCCTATAGCAGGAGTGAAAGAGCATTACTTC. Its protein is CGSSPIAGVKEHYF.

In regard to this clonotype: Its ends do not fully match the called genes, so a read error is possible. The chain uses TRBV5-6 and TRBJ2-5, with 9 nucleotides matching TRBD1. The CDR3 runs 16 residues. Germline CDR1 is SGHDT and CDR2 is YYEEEE. For the CDR3, the DNA is TGTGACAGCAGCCTGGACAGGGGCCGCCTCCAAGAGACCCAGTACTTC. Amino acids: CDSSLDRGRLQETQYF.